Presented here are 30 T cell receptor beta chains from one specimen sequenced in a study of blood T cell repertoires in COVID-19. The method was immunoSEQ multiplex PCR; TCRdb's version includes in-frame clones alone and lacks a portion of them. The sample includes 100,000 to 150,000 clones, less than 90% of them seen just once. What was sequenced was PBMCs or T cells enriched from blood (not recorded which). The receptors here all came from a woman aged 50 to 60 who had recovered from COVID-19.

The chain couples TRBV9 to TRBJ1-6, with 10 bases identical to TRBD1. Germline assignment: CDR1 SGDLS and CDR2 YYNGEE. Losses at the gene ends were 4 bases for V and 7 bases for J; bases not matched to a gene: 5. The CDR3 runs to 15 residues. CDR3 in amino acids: CASSSQDRGNSPLHF. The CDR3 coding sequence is TGTGCCAGCAGCTCCCAGGACAGGGGGAATTCACCCCTCCACTTT.

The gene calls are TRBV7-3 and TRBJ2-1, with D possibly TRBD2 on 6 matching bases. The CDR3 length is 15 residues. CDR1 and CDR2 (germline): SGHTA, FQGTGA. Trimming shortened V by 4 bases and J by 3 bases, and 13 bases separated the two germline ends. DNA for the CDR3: TGTGCCAGCAGCTCAACTGGGGGGTTCTACAATGAGCAGTTCTTC. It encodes CASSSTGGFYNEQFF.

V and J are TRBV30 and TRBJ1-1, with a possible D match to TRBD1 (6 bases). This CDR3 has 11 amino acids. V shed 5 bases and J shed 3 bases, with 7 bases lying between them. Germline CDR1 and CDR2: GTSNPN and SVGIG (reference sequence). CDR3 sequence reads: CAWEGDTEAFF. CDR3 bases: TGTGCCTGGGAGGGGGACACTGAAGCTTTCTTT. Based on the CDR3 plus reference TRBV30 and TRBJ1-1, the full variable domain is SQTIHQWPATLVQPVGSPLSLECTVEGTSNPNLYWYRQAAGRGLQLLFYSVGIGQISSEVPQNLSASRPQDRQFILSSKKLLLSDSGFYLCAWEGDTEAFFGQGTRLTVV.

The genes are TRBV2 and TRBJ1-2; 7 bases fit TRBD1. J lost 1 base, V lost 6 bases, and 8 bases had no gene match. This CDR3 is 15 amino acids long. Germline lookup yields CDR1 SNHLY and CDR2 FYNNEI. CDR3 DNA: TGTGCCAGCAGCCCATCCGGACAGGTTAACTATGGCTACACCTTC. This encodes CASSPSGQVNYGYTF.

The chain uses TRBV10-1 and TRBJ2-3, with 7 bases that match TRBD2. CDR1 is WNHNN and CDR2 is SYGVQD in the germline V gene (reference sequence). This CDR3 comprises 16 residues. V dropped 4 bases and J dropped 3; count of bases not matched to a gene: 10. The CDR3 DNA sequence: TGCGCCAGCAGTGGACCGGGACTACCAGAGACAGATACGCAGTATTTT. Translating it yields CASSGPGLPETDTQYF.

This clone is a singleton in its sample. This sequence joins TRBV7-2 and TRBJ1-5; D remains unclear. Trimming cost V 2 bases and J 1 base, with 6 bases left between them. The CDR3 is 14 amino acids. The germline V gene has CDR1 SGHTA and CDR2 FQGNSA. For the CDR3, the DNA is TGTGCCAGCAGCTTATATAGCAGCAATCAGCCCCAGCATTTT. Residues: CASSLYSSNQPQHF.

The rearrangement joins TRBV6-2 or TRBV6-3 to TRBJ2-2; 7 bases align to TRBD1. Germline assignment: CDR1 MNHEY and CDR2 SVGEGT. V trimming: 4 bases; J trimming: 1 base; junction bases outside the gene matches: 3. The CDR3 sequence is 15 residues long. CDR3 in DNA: TGTGCCAGCAGTTTCCGGGACAGGAACACCGGGGAGCTGTTTTTT. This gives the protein CASSFRDRNTGELFF.

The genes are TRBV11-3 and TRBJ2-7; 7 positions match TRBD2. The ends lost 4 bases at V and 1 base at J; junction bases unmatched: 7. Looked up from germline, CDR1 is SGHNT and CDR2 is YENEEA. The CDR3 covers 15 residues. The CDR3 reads CASSSGGGVSYEQYF. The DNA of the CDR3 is TGTGCCAGCAGCTCCGGGGGAGGGGTTTCCTACGAGCAGTACTTC.

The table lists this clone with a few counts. CDR3 in amino acids: CASSPLVGGEAFF. In DNA form, the CDR3 reads TGTGCCAGCAGCCCTTTGGTTGGCGGTGAAGCTTTCTTT. The rearrangement uses TRBV14 and TRBJ1-1; no reliable D call. Germline lookup yields CDR1 SGHDN and CDR2 FVKESK. The ends were cut back, 4 bases at V and 7 bases at J, with 13 bases in the middle. CDR3 size: 13 residues.

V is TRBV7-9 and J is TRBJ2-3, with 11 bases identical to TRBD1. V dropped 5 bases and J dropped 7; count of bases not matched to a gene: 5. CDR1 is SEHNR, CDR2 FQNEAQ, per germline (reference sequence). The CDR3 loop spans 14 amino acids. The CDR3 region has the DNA TGTGCCAGCAGCCCGGACAGGGGGCTAAATACGCAGTATTTT. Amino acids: CASSPDRGLNTQYF.

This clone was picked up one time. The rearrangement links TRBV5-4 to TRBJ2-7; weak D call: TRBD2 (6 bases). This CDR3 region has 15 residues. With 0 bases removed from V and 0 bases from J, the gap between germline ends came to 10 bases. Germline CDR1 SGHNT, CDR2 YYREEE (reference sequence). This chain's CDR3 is CASSLGRGSSYEQYF. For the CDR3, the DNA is TGTGCCAGCAGCTTGGGGCGGGGAAGCTCCTACGAGCAGTACTTC.

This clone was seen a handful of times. In DNA form, the CDR3 reads TGCGCCAGCAGCTACCGACTAGCGGGGGGGCCAGGGGATACGCAGTATTTT. This codes for CASSYRLAGGPGDTQYF. The J gene is TRBJ2-3, the V gene TRBV4-3; TRBD2 matches at 14 bases. The CDR3 consists of 17 residues. The V segment lost 5 bases and the J segment 6 bases; nucleotides outside the gene matches: 10. CDR1 is LGHNA, CDR2 YSLEER, per germline.

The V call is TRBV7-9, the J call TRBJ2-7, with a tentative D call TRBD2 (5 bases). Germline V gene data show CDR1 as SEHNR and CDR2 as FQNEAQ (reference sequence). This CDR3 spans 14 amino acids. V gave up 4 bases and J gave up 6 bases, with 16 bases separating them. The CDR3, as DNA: TGTGCCAGCAGCTCCGGGCCCCAAGGGAGCGAGCAGTACTTC. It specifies CASSSGPQGSEQYF. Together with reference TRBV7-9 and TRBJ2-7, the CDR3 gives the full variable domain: DTGVSQNPRHKITKRGQNVTFRCDPISEHNRLYWYRQTLGQGPEFLTYFQNEAQLEKSRLLSDRFSAERPKGSFSTLEIQRTEQGDSAMYLCASSSGPQGSEQYFGPGTRLTVT.

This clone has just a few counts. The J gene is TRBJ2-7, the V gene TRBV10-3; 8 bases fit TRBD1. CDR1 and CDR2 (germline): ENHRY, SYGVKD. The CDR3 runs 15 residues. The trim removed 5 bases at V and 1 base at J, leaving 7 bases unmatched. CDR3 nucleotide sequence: TGTGCCATCAGTACCTACCAGGGGGCGTCCTACGAGCAGTACTTC. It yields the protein CAISTYQGASYEQYF.

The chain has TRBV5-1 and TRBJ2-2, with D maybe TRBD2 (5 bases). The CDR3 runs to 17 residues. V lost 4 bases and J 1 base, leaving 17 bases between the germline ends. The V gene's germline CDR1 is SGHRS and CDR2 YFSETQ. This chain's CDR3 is CASSNLLGEGNTGELFF. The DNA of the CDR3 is TGCGCCAGCAGCAACCTCCTCGGGGAAGGGAACACCGGGGAGCTGTTTTTT.

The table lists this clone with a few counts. The CDR3 nucleotides are TGCGCCAGCAGCCCACAGCTTGGGGACTCGAACACTGAAGCTTTCTTT. Amino acids: CASSPQLGDSNTEAFF. The chain joins TRBV5-1 to TRBJ1-1, with a weak D call TRBD1 (5 bases). The CDR3 runs 16 residues. Germline V lookup: CDR1 SGHRS, CDR2 YFSETQ. V shed 4 bases and J shed 1 base, with 17 bases lying between them.

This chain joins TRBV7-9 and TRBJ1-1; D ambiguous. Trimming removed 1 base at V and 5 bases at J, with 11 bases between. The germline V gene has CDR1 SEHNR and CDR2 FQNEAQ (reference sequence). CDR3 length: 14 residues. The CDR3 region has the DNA TGTGCCAGCAGCTTAGTTCCGGGAGGGACTGAAGCTTTCTTT. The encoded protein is CASSLVPGGTEAFF.

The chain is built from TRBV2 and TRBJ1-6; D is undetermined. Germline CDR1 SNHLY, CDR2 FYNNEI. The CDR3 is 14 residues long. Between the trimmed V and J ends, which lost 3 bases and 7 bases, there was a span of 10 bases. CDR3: CASSDARPNSPLHF. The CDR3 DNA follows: TGTGCCAGCAGTGATGCGAGGCCGAATTCACCCCTCCACTTT.

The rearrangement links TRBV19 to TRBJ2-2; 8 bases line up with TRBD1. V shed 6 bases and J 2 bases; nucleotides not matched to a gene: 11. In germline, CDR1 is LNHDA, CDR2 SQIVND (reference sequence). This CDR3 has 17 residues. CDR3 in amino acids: CASSQDRAETNTGELFF. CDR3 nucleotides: TGTGCCAGTAGCCAGGACAGGGCCGAAACTAACACCGGGGAGCTGTTTTTT.

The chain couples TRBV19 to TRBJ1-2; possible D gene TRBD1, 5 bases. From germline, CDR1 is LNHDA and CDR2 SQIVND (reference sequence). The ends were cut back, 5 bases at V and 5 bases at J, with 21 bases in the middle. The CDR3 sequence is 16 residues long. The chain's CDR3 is CASSERWTKGSYGYTF. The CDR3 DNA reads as TGTGCCAGTAGTGAAAGGTGGACAAAGGGTTCTTATGGCTACACCTTC.

CDR3 amino acids: CASSLQGYGANVLTF. The CDR3 nucleotides read TGTGCCAGCAGCTTACAGGGGTACGGGGCCAACGTCCTGACTTTC. The chain recombines TRBV5-8 with TRBJ2-6, with TRBD1 matching over 7 bases. This CDR3 is built from 15 residues. V trimming: 2 bases; J trimming: 4 bases; junction bases outside the gene matches: 3. Germline CDR1 reads SGHTS; CDR2 reads YDEGEE. Using reference TRBV5-8 and TRBJ2-6 for the parts outside the CDR3, the full variable domain is EAGVTQSPTHLIKTRGQQATLRCSPISGHTSVYWYQQALGLGLQFLLWYDEGEERNRGNFPPRFSGRQFPNYSSELNVNALELEDSALYLCASSLQGYGANVLTFGAGSRLTVL.

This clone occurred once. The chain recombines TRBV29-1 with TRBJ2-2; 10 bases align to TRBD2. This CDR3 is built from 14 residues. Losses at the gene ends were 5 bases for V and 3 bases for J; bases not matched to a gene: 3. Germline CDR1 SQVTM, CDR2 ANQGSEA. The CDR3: CSVSGTSDTGELFF. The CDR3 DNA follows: TGCAGCGTTTCCGGGACTAGCGACACCGGGGAGCTGTTTTTT.

For the CDR3, the DNA is TGCGCCAGCAGCTCGGGACAGGGGTTATACGAGCAGTACTTC. Protein: CASSSGQGLYEQYF. The chain employs TRBV5-1 and TRBJ2-7, with TRBD1 matching 10 bases. Trimming cost V 3 bases and J 4 bases; bases outside gene matches: 4. Germline-derived CDR1 and CDR2 are SGHRS and YFSETQ. The CDR3 extends over 14 amino acids.

DNA of the CDR3: TGCAGCGTTGATATAGTATGCCCATTCGATTCACCCCTCCACTTT. Translated, it gives CSVDIVCPFDSPLHF. The chain couples TRBV29-1 to TRBJ1-6; D remains ambiguous. Germline V CDR1 and CDR2: SQVTM, ANQGSEA. The V end was cut by 3 bases, the J end by 8 bases, with 17 bases between. This CDR3 contains 15 residues.

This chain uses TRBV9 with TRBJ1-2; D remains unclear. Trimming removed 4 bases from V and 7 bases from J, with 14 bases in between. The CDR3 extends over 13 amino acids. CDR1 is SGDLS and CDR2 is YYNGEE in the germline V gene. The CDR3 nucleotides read TGTGCCAGCAGCCCCGGGAGGGTCGGTGGCTACACCTTC. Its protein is CASSPGRVGGYTF.

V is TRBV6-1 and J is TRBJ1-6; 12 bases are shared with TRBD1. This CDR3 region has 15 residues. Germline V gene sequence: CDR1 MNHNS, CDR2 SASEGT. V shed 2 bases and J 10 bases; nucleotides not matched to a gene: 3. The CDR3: CASSEPGQGASPLHF. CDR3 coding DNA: TGTGCCAGCAGTGAACCGGGACAGGGGGCGTCACCCCTCCACTTT.

The CDR3 loop is CASSGSGLAGTYEQYF. For the CDR3, the DNA is TGTGCCAGCAGCGGCTCGGGACTAGCGGGGACCTACGAGCAGTACTTC. The genes are TRBV6-2 or TRBV6-3 and TRBJ2-7; 13 bases line up with TRBD2. The V gene end was trimmed by 6 bases and the J gene end by 2 bases; junction bases not matched to a gene: 7. The CDR3 is 16 amino acids. From germline, CDR1 is MNHEY and CDR2 SVGEGT.

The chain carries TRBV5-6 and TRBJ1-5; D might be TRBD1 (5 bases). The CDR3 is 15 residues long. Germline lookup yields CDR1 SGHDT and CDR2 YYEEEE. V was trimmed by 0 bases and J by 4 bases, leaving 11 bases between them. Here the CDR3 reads CASSLGQWSNQPQHF. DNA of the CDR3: TGTGCCAGCAGCTTGGGACAGTGGTCAAATCAGCCCCAGCATTTT.

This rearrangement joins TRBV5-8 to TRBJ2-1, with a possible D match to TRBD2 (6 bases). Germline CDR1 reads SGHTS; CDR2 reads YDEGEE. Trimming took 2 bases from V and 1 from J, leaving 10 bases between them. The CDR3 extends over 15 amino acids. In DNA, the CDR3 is TGTGCCAGCAGCTTAGCGGGTCCTTCCTACAATGAGCAGTTCTTC. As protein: CASSLAGPSYNEQFF.

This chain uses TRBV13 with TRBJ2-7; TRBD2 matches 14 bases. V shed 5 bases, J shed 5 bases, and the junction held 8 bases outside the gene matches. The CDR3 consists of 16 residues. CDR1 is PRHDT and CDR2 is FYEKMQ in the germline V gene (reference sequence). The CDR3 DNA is TGTGCCAGCAGCCCCGCAGGACTAGCGGGGGGCCACGAGCAGTACTTC. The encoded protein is CASSPAGLAGGHEQYF.